This entry lists 26 T cell receptor beta chains sequenced from one sample in a study of blood T cell repertoires in COVID-19. Profiled with immunoSEQ multiplex PCR; TCRdb holds only in-frame clones, not every one. Here the sample spans nearly 35,000 clones, around 85% being singletons. Sequenced sample: peripheral blood. Source of these receptors: a human donor with acute or convalescent COVID-19. The donor label of this sample is uncertain.

The V and J genes are TRBV19 and TRBJ2-1; D ambiguous. CDR1 is LNHDA, CDR2 SQIVND, per germline (reference sequence). Trimming left V 3 bases short and J 0 bases short, with 9 bases between. The CDR3 loop spans 15 amino acids. The CDR3: CASSIRRSSYNEQFF. The CDR3 DNA is TGTGCCAGTAGTATCAGGCGAAGCTCCTACAATGAGCAGTTCTTC.

On this clone: This sample also contains other DNA sequences that code for the same CDR3. V gene TRBV7-2 combines with J gene TRBJ2-5, with a possible D match to TRBD2 (7 bases). The CDR3 is 13 residues long. CDR1 is SGHTA and CDR2 is FQGNSA in the germline V gene. Trimming shortened V by 5 bases and J by 3 bases, and 10 bases separated the two germline ends. CDR3 region: CASSRGAEETQYF. The CDR3 nucleotides are TGTGCCAGCAGCCGGGGGGCGGAAGAGACCCAGTACTTC.

V is TRBV28 and J is TRBJ2-7; 8 bases fit TRBD2. Germline trimming cut 5 bases from V and 2 bases from J; bases unmatched to any gene: 8. The CDR3 has 15 amino acids. Per the germline V gene, CDR1 is MDHEN and CDR2 is SYDVKM. The CDR3: CASSPLGRGAYEQYF. The CDR3 nucleotides read TGTGCCAGCAGTCCACTTGGGCGGGGGGCCTACGAGCAGTACTTC.

The CDR3 DNA sequence: TGTGCCAGCAGCCAACTGACAGGGAACTATGGCTACACCTTC. It is translated as CASSQLTGNYGYTF. V and J are TRBV28 and TRBJ1-2; 7 bases are a match to TRBD1. Germline CDR1 MDHEN, CDR2 SYDVKM. J was trimmed by 2 bases and V by 6 bases; bases with no gene match: 6. The CDR3 has 14 residues.

The rearrangement uses TRBV4-3 and TRBJ2-1; 9 bases line up with TRBD1. Germline trimming cut 1 base from V and 4 bases from J; bases unmatched to any gene: 5. The CDR3 spans 16 residues. The germline CDR1 and CDR2 sequences are LGHNA and YSLEER. The CDR3, as DNA: TGCGCCAGCAGCCAAGGGGCCGGGACAGGGTACAATGAGCAGTTCTTC. Translating gives CASSQGAGTGYNEQFF.

V gene TRBV2 combines with J gene TRBJ1-5; D is unclear. The CDR3 has 17 residues. V was trimmed by 0 bases and J by 0 bases, leaving 12 bases between them. The V gene's germline CDR1 is SNHLY and CDR2 FYNNEI. The CDR3 DNA sequence: TGTGCCAGCAGTGAAGCGCTTCGACATTCTAGCAATCAGCCCCAGCATTTT. Its protein product is CASSEALRHSSNQPQHF.

The V call is TRBV9, the J call TRBJ1-6; D is possibly TRBD1 (5 bases). Trimming shortened V by 4 bases and J by 8 bases, and 16 bases separated the two germline ends. The CDR3 runs 15 residues. The germline V gene encodes CDR1 SGDLS and CDR2 YYNGEE. The CDR3: CASSPSGVGDSPLHF. The CDR3 DNA sequence: TGTGCCAGCAGCCCTTCGGGGGTCGGGGATTCACCCCTCCACTTT.

V gene TRBV9 combines with J gene TRBJ2-7; 11 bases are a match to TRBD2. Germline V gene lookup returns CDR1 SGDLS and CDR2 YYNGEE. This CDR3 spans 15 amino acids. The trim removed 2 bases at V and 4 bases at J, leaving 5 bases unmatched. The DNA for the CDR3 is TGTGCCAGCAGCGTTGGGACTAGCGGAGAATACGAGCAGTACTTC. Translation gives CASSVGTSGEYEQYF.

The rearrangement joins TRBV4-1 to TRBJ1-1; D unresolved. V lost 3 bases and J lost 3, with 17 bases in between. The CDR3 extends over 16 amino acids. Germline V gene lookup returns CDR1 MGHRA and CDR2 YSYEKL. The CDR3 sequence is CASSQVTGRGHTEAFF. Written as DNA, the CDR3 is TGCGCCAGCAGCCAGGTGACGGGCCGAGGGCACACTGAAGCTTTCTTT.

The CDR3 here is CASSPGTGYEKLFF. CDR3 DNA: TGTGCCAGCAGCCCCGGGACAGGGTACGAAAAACTGTTTTTT. The chain joins TRBV5-5 to TRBJ1-4; 9 bases align to TRBD1. The V gene's germline CDR1 is SGHKS and CDR2 YYEKEE (reference sequence). The CDR3 runs 14 residues. V trimming: 4 bases; J trimming: 8 bases; junction bases outside the gene matches: 6.

This clone was detected a few times. The V call is TRBV6-5, the J call TRBJ2-7; D may be TRBD2 (6 bases). Trimming left V 0 bases short and J 6 bases short, with 12 bases between. The CDR3 sequence is 14 residues long. The germline gives CDR1 MNHEY, CDR2 SVGAGI. CDR3 loop: CASSYSEGYGEQYF. DNA for the CDR3: TGTGCCAGCAGTTACTCGGAGGGGTATGGCGAGCAGTACTTC.

This sequence joins TRBV11-1 and TRBJ1-6; unclear D gene. In germline, CDR1 is SGHAT, CDR2 FQDESV (reference sequence). The V end was cut by 0 bases, the J end by 10 bases, with 13 bases between. The CDR3 consists of 15 residues. The CDR3 DNA sequence: TGTGCCAGCAGCTTAGCGGGGAGGGTCGAGTCACCCCTCCACTTT. It codes for CASSLAGRVESPLHF.

The rearrangement joins TRBV5-4 to TRBJ2-1, with TRBD2 as a possible D gene (5 bases). Germline V CDR1 and CDR2: SGHNT, YYREEE (reference sequence). The CDR3 length is 15 residues. The ends were cut back, 0 bases at V and 4 bases at J, with 11 bases in the middle. CDR3 coding DNA: TGTGCCAGCAGCTTGGGGCTAGCAGATTACAATGAGCAGTTCTTC. Its protein product is CASSLGLADYNEQFF.

DNA for the CDR3: TGTGCCAGCAGTACCCCGAGGCAGGGGACGTCTCGGGCTTTCTTT. Protein sequence: CASSTPRQGTSRAFF. The rearrangement joins TRBV6-2 or TRBV6-3 to TRBJ1-1, with a possible D match to TRBD1 (6 bases). The CDR3 covers 15 residues. Germline loops: CDR1 MNHEY, CDR2 SVGEGT. Deletions cut 5 bases from V and 11 bases from J, with 24 bases between.

The CDR3 nucleotides read TGCGCCAGCAGTTGGGGGGAAATGAACACTGAAGCTTTCTTT. Its protein product is CASSWGEMNTEAFF. The chain has TRBV5-1 and TRBJ1-1, with D possibly matching TRBD1 (5 bases). Germline values: CDR1 SGHRS, CDR2 YFSETQ. CDR3 length: 14 amino acids. V lost 5 bases, J lost 0 bases, and 11 bases lay in between.

This sequence joins TRBV9 and TRBJ2-7; 13 nucleotides line up with TRBD2. The CDR3 has 17 residues. V was clipped by 5 bases and J by 3 bases; unmatched bases: 11. CDR1 and CDR2 from the germline V gene are SGDLS and YYNGEE. The CDR3: CASSSGLAGVLYYEQYF. CDR3 nucleotide sequence: TGTGCCAGCAGTAGCGGACTAGCGGGAGTCTTATACTACGAGCAGTACTTC.

This clone was counted a few times. Here the CDR3 reads CASSQEHAGSSYNEQFF. CDR3 DNA sequence: TGTGCCAGCAGCCAAGAGCATGCGGGGAGCTCCTACAATGAGCAGTTCTTC. The gene calls are TRBV3-1 (or the pseudogene TRBV3-2) and TRBJ2-1; weak D call: TRBD2 (6 bases). The germline V and J ends were trimmed by 0 bases and 0 bases, with 12 bases remaining between them. The CDR3 totals 17 residues. Germline lookup yields CDR1 LGHDT and CDR2 YNNKEL (reference sequence).

The chain couples TRBV9 to TRBJ2-3, with 10 bases fitting TRBD1. Germline V gene data show CDR1 as SGDLS and CDR2 as YYNGEE. V trimming: 3 bases; J trimming: 6 bases; junction bases outside the gene matches: 13. The CDR3 length is 17 residues. The CDR3 nucleotides are TGTGCCAGCAGCGGATACCGGGAGACAGGGGGCTTGGATACGCAGTATTTT. This sequence encodes CASSGYRETGGLDTQYF.

The chain couples TRBV2 to TRBJ1-5; 8 bases are shared with TRBD1. The J segment lost 9 bases and the V segment lost 7 bases, leaving 11 bases of the junction unmatched. CDR1 and CDR2 from the germline V gene are SNHLY and FYNNEI. The CDR3 extends over 14 amino acids. CDR3 in amino acids: CASTLGTGISPQHF. The CDR3 nucleotides are TGTGCCAGCACCCTCGGGACAGGTATCTCGCCCCAGCATTTT.

The genes are TRBV11-2 and TRBJ2-7; TRBD2 agrees at 8 bases. Germline-derived CDR1 and CDR2 are SGHAT and FQNNGV. The CDR3 is 15 residues long. The junction had 6 bases not matched to a gene; V was cut back by 5 bases and J by 0 bases. CDR3 loop: CASSPRGALSYEQYF. The CDR3 coding sequence is TGTGCCAGCAGCCCGCGGGGGGCCCTCTCCTACGAGCAGTACTTC.

This chain uses TRBV28 with TRBJ1-1, with 9 bases aligning to TRBD1. The CDR3 runs 17 residues. V dropped 7 bases and J dropped 1; count of bases not matched to a gene: 13. CDR1 and CDR2 from the germline V gene are MDHEN and SYDVKM. Here the CDR3 reads CASTQPLGTGSNTEAFF. The CDR3 DNA reads as TGTGCCAGCACCCAGCCCCTAGGGACAGGGTCGAACACTGAAGCTTTCTTT.

This sequence joins TRBV9 and TRBJ2-1; TRBD2 aligns across 10 bases. V dropped 3 bases and J dropped 7; count of bases not matched to a gene: 7. The CDR3 consists of 15 residues. CDR1 is SGDLS, CDR2 YYNGEE, per germline. The chain's CDR3 is CASSEWGTSDNEQFF. DNA of the CDR3: TGTGCCAGCAGCGAGTGGGGGACTAGCGATAATGAGCAGTTCTTC.

The chain couples TRBV10-2 to TRBJ2-1; D is possibly TRBD1 (5 bases). The V and J ends lost 2 bases and 6 bases respectively, with 11 bases between them. The CDR3 is 14 amino acids. Germline assignment: CDR1 WSHSY and CDR2 SAAADI. The CDR3 loop reads CASSEGRVSNEQFF. The CDR3 nucleotides read TGCGCCAGCAGTGAGGGCAGGGTATCCAATGAGCAGTTCTTC.

A few counts support this clone. This chain links TRBV28 with TRBJ1-1, with 8 positions matching TRBD1. J lost 2 bases, V lost 3 bases, and 8 bases had no gene match. This CDR3 is built from 16 residues. Germline V gene sequence: CDR1 MDHEN, CDR2 SYDVKM. CDR3 sequence: CASSFIRTGSNTEAFF. CDR3 nucleotides: TGTGCCAGCAGTTTTATTAGGACAGGGAGTAACACTGAAGCTTTCTTT.

The rearrangement links TRBV5-6 to TRBJ1-2; no firm D call. The CDR3 length is 17 residues. CDR1 and CDR2 (germline): SGHDT, YYEEEE. V was clipped by 4 bases and J by 1 base, with 20 bases between them. CDR3 protein: CASSPQVKAWINYGYTF. The CDR3, as DNA: TGTGCCAGCAGCCCCCAGGTGAAGGCATGGATTAACTATGGCTACACCTTC.

The chain employs TRBV7-2 and TRBJ1-6; 9 bases align to TRBD1. Unmatched junction bases numbered 11, after V lost 1 base and J lost 10 bases. The CDR3 runs 17 residues. Germline-derived CDR1 and CDR2 are SGHTA and FQGNSA. This CDR3 is CASSLVGGGTGSSPLHF. DNA of the CDR3: TGTGCCAGCAGCTTAGTAGGTGGGGGGACAGGGTCCTCACCCCTCCACTTT.